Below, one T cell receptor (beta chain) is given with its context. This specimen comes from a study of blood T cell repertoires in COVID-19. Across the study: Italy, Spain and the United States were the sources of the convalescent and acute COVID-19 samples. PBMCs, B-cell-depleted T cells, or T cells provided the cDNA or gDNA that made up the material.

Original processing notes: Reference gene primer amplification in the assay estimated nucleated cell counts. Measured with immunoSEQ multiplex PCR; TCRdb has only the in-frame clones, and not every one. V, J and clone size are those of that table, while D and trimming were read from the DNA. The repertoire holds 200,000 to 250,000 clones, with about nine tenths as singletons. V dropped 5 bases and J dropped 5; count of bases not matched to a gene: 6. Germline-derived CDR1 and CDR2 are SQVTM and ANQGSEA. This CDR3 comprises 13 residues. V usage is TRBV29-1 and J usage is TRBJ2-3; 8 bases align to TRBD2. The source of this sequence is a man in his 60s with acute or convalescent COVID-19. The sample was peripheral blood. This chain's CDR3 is CSVSPRGGDTQYF. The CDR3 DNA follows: TGCAGCGTTTCACCACGGGGGGGAGATACGCAGTATTTT.